This TCR beta chain was sequenced for a study of long-term antiretroviral therapy in people with HIV. Study-level findings and limits: The range of CDR3 lengths in HIV repertoires proved narrower than that found in controls.

This was the immunoSEQ v3.0 assay at survey level. Profiling relied on immunoSEQ multiplex PCR, and the TCRdb table lists in-frame clones only, not all of them. The repertoire has 25,000 to 30,000 clones, roughly 80% of them found once; the top ten carry about 5%. The CDR3 has 12 residues. Deletions cut 6 bases from V and 6 bases from J, with 10 bases between. The germline V gene encodes CDR1 MNHEY and CDR2 SVGAGI. Without exception, participants with HIV were treated in the United States. Concerning this clone itself: What it recognizes is unknown.

The clonotype comes from a young woman with HIV. The starting material was unsorted PBMCs, obtained 1.1 years before starting antiretroviral therapy. This chain connects TRBV6-5 to TRBJ2-3, with D unresolved. CDR3 bases: TGTGCCAGCAGCGATACTATCGATACGCAGTATTTT. Its protein is CASSDTIDTQYF.